This T cell receptor (beta chain) appears in the sequencing data of a study of blood T cell repertoires in COVID-19. Study as a whole: COVID-19 samples collected from the United States, Italy and Spain covered acute and convalescent phases.

Living in 24 US areas, the participants were between roughly 18 and 89 years of age. A COVID-19 case was met by exposed participants within 2 weeks before study entry. V lost 0 bases and J 6 bases, leaving 11 bases between the germline ends. Germline loops: CDR1 MNHEY, CDR2 SVGAGI. This CDR3 has 14 amino acids. Study processing details: Reference gene primer amplification gave estimated nucleated cell counts. Using immunoSEQ multiplex PCR, the repertoire was profiled, and TCRdb retains in-frame clones only, with some absent. The DNA gave D and trimming, while V, J and clone size come from that table. Of 150,000 to 200,000 clones listed, roughly 84% are singletons. This clone was seen once.

This clonotype was sampled from a man aged 70 or older who had been exposed to COVID-19. The sequencing sample was made of PBMCs or T cells enriched from blood (not recorded which). The chain uses TRBV6-5 and TRBJ1-2; no reliable D call. This CDR3 is CASSYSSAGDGYTF. The DNA for the CDR3 is TGTGCCAGCAGTTACTCCTCGGCGGGCGATGGCTACACCTTC.